The sequence of this T cell receptor beta chain was determined in a study of blood T cell repertoires in COVID-19. About the study: The United States, Italy and Spain were the sources of the acute and convalescent COVID-19 samples. T cells, B-cell-depleted T cells, or PBMCs supplied cDNA or gDNA.

V was cut by 2 bases and J by 5 bases, with 16 bases left in between. Germline V gene data show CDR1 as SGHDT and CDR2 as YYEEEE. The CDR3 runs 15 residues. Authors' data handling: Amplified reference gene primers provided the basis for estimating nucleated cell counts. Some clones are missing from TCRdb's copy, which holds only in-frame ones; the method was immunoSEQ multiplex PCR. For V, J and clone size, that table is used; D and trimming come from the DNA. The profile shows around 380,000 clones, more than 75% of them singletons. The rearrangement uses TRBV5-6 and TRBJ1-2; a possible D gene is TRBD1 (6 bases). The material sequenced was peripheral blood. The clonotype originates from a human donor with acute or convalescent COVID-19. The donor label of this sample is uncertain. The CDR3 coding sequence is TGTGCCAGCAGCTTAAATAAGCACAGGGCGTATGGCTACACCTTC. This codes for CASSLNKHRAYGYTF.